Detailed here is one T cell receptor (beta chain). Antigen unknown. This specimen comes from a study of graft-versus-host responses after intestinal transplantation. Study results and caveats: Recipient bone marrow held GvH clones, some seen earlier in ileum or blood.

Only in-frame clones appear in the TCRdb table, and some are missing; sequencing was by immunoSEQ multiplex PCR. This sample has about 14,000 clones, with just under 95% found just once. The TCR sequence derives from a human patient who received an intestinal transplant, so some T cells may come from the graft donor. The material was PBMCs, obtained 9 days after transplant.

The CDR3 DNA is TGTGCCAGCAGTCCCTCGGGGGTAGGCTATGGCTACACCTTC. It codes for CASSPSGVGYGYTF. The chain has TRBV2 and TRBJ1-2, with D possibly being TRBD1 (5 bases). Germline V gene data show CDR1 as SNHLY and CDR2 as FYNNEI. This CDR3 contains 14 residues. The germline V and J ends were trimmed by 5 bases and 4 bases, with 14 bases remaining between them.